This T cell receptor beta chain is from a study of identical twins. A universal primer site was added by template switching, and unique molecular identifiers were carried by the cDNA. TCRdb processed the 5' RACE reads anew with MiXCR; each CDR3 protein has one entry. The top ten clones hold about 0.27% of a sample with roughly 1.6 million distinct CDR3 sequences, about 32% of them seen once. This clonotype was seen a single time. Its specificity is not known. Whole-study findings and limits: Alpha sequences out of frame and shared by twins had excess low generation probability.

The source of this sequence is a newborn girl in good health. Specimen: cord blood.

The CDR3 DNA sequence: TGTGCCACCAGTGATTTTACAGGGTCGAACACTGAAGCTTTCTTT. It translates to CATSDFTGSNTEAFF. The chain carries TRBV24-1 and TRBJ1-1; possibly TRBD1 for D (6 bases). V dropped 1 base and J dropped 1 base, with 9 bases sitting between them. In germline, CDR1 is KGHDR, CDR2 SFDVKD. This CDR3 is 15 amino acids long.